Shown below are 32 T cell receptor beta chains from a single sample sequenced in a study of T cell changes during pregnancy in multiple sclerosis. The table came from immunoSEQ multiplex PCR; TCRdb's copy has only in-frame clones and leaves some out. The data show some 19,000 clones, about 90% seen once. The sample was CD8+ T cells from peripheral blood mononuclear cells, taken after pregnancy. The source is a female donor in good health, enrolled as a control in a pregnancy study.

The J gene is TRBJ2-3, the V gene TRBV4-3; 7 positions match TRBD2. V lost 4 bases to trimming and J lost 0 bases; unmatched junction nucleotides: 7. The CDR3 runs to 16 residues. Germline CDR1 LGHNA, CDR2 YSLEER. CDR3: CASSPAGAGSTDTQYF. The DNA for the CDR3 is TGCGCCAGCAGCCCGGCGGGAGCGGGGAGCACAGATACGCAGTATTTT.

The chain combines TRBV6-6 with TRBJ1-2, with 7 nucleotides matching TRBD1. The CDR3 extends over 15 amino acids. The V gene's germline CDR1 is MNHNY and CDR2 SVGAGI (reference sequence). The trim removed 3 bases at V and 4 bases at J, leaving 8 bases unmatched. The CDR3 nucleotides read TGTGCCAGCAGTTATTCCGCCGGGACAGTCTATGGCTACACCTTC. Translated: CASSYSAGTVYGYTF.

This chain joins TRBV12-5 and TRBJ1-2; tentative D call: TRBD1 (6 bases). With 1 base removed from V and 4 bases from J, the gap between germline ends came to 13 bases. Per germline, CDR1 LGHNT and CDR2 FRNRAP. The CDR3 has 15 amino acids. This CDR3 is CASGLAGEGSYGYTF. The CDR3 nucleotides are TGTGCTAGTGGTTTGGCAGGGGAGGGCAGCTATGGCTACACCTTC.

The genes are TRBV7-9 and TRBJ1-4; no clear D gene. Germline V lookup: CDR1 SEHNR, CDR2 FQNEAQ (reference sequence). CDR3 length equals 14 residues. Trimming stripped 1 base from V and 8 bases from J, with 11 bases between. CDR3 in DNA: TGTGCCAGCAGCTTAGTAGGCGACAACGAAAAACTGTTTTTT. This encodes CASSLVGDNEKLFF.

The chain couples TRBV11-3 to TRBJ2-7, with a possible D match to TRBD2 (6 bases). Germline V lookup: CDR1 SGHNT, CDR2 YENEEA. V was trimmed by 5 bases and J by 0 bases, leaving 11 bases between them. This CDR3 has 14 residues. CDR3: CASSAGPLSYEQYF. The CDR3 DNA sequence: TGTGCCAGCAGCGCGGGACCGCTCTCCTACGAGCAGTACTTC.

The CDR3 region is CASSIGPRTDSYEQYF. For the CDR3, the DNA is TGTGCCAGTAGTATAGGACCCCGGACAGATTCCTACGAGCAGTACTTC. The V and J genes are TRBV19 and TRBJ2-7; weak D call: TRBD1 (6 bases). The length of the CDR3 is 16 residues. V gave up 1 base and J gave up 1 base, with 14 bases separating them. CDR1 and CDR2 (germline): LNHDA, SQIVND (reference sequence).

The chain carries TRBV6-6 and TRBJ2-5; D is undetermined. The CDR3 runs 12 residues. The V gene lost 7 bases and the J gene lost 3 bases, with 9 bases spanning the gap. Germline V CDR1 and CDR2: MNHNY, SVGAGI (reference sequence). The CDR3 loop is CASNSDKETQYF. Written as DNA, the CDR3 is TGTGCCAGCAACAGTGATAAAGAGACCCAGTACTTC.

V is TRBV15 and J is TRBJ1-2; D call uncertain. The ends were cut back, 1 base at V and 1 base at J, with 19 bases in the middle. Germline values: CDR1 LNHNV, CDR2 YYDKDF (reference sequence). This CDR3 contains 18 residues. Written as DNA, the CDR3 is TGTGCCACCAGCAGAGCCTACGCCCGCCACCCTTATAACTATGGCTACACCTTC. Its protein product is CATSRAYARHPYNYGYTF.

The V call is TRBV19, the J call TRBJ2-7, with 7 positions matching TRBD1. Germline lookup yields CDR1 LNHDA and CDR2 SQIVND (reference sequence). J lost 0 bases, V lost 7 bases, and 3 bases had no gene match. The CDR3 length is 13 residues. As DNA, the CDR3 is TGTGCCAGTAAACAGGGGATCTCCTACGAGCAGTACTTC. Translation: CASKQGISYEQYF.

The chain combines TRBV5-5 with TRBJ2-7; maybe TRBD2 (6 bases). The CDR3 sequence is 15 residues long. Trimming took off 0 bases at V and 0 bases at J, with 10 bases between the two ends. CDR1 and CDR2 from the germline V gene are SGHKS and YYEKEE (reference sequence). The chain's CDR3 is CASSLGLGGSYEQYF. CDR3 coding DNA: TGTGCCAGCAGCTTGGGTCTGGGAGGCTCCTACGAGCAGTACTTC.

This chain links TRBV4-3 with TRBJ1-2; possible D gene TRBD1, 6 bases. Germline loops: CDR1 LGHNA, CDR2 YSLEER. V lost 0 bases and J 3 bases, leaving 11 bases between the germline ends. The CDR3 covers 15 residues. CDR3 sequence reads: CASSQEGGGHYGYTF. CDR3 DNA: TGCGCCAGCAGCCAAGAGGGAGGGGGTCACTATGGCTACACCTTC.

The chain joins TRBV6-4 to TRBJ2-2; D possibly corresponds to TRBD2 (5 bases). Germline V gives CDR1 MRHNA, CDR2 SNTAGT. The CDR3 extends over 15 amino acids. Trimming removed 0 bases at V and 4 bases at J, with 9 bases between. For the CDR3, the DNA is TGTGCCAGCAGTGACTCGCCGGGGTTCACCGGGGAGCTGTTTTTT. Protein product: CASSDSPGFTGELFF.

The chain uses TRBV19 and TRBJ1-1; 8 bases are shared with TRBD1. This CDR3 is 14 amino acids long. From germline, CDR1 is LNHDA and CDR2 SQIVND (reference sequence). The V gene end was trimmed by 5 bases and the J gene end by 5 bases; junction bases not matched to a gene: 7. This CDR3 reads CASSETGVWTEAFF. CDR3 sequence (DNA): TGTGCCAGTAGTGAGACAGGGGTTTGGACTGAAGCTTTCTTT.

The rearrangement joins TRBV7-3 to TRBJ2-3, with 9 bases that match TRBD2. Trimming removed 4 bases from V and 6 bases from J; junction bases left unmatched: 8. The CDR3 length is 15 residues. Germline CDR1 SGHTA, CDR2 FQGTGA. CDR3 sequence reads: CASSSSGGKRDTQYF. In DNA form, the CDR3 reads TGTGCCAGCAGCTCAAGCGGGGGGAAAAGGGATACGCAGTATTTT.

The CDR3 loop is CASSGLAGDGETQYF. The DNA for the CDR3 is TGTGCCAGCAGCGGACTAGCGGGGGACGGTGAGACCCAGTACTTC. J is TRBJ2-5 and V is TRBV6-5, with 13 bases identical to TRBD2. Germline V gene data show CDR1 as MNHEY and CDR2 as SVGAGI. CDR3 length: 15 amino acids. J gave up 5 bases and V 6 bases, and 6 bases lay outside the gene matches.

The chain uses TRBV7-3 and TRBJ1-4, with 8 positions matching TRBD1. Germline CDR1 SGHTA, CDR2 FQGTGA. The CDR3 contains 15 residues. V lost 5 bases to trimming and J lost 4 bases; unmatched junction nucleotides: 6. The CDR3 protein is CASSPGGAGNEKLFF. In DNA form, the CDR3 reads TGTGCCAGCAGCCCAGGGGGCGCAGGTAATGAAAAACTGTTTTTT.

The chain joins TRBV14 to TRBJ1-2; D gene unclear. The CDR3 runs 14 residues. The V and J ends lost 0 bases and 6 bases respectively, with 11 bases between them. CDR1 SGHDN and CDR2 FVKESK come from the germline V gene. CDR3 loop: CASSQDTGFDGYTF. The CDR3 nucleotides are TGTGCCAGCAGCCAAGATACTGGTTTTGATGGCTACACCTTC.

The gene calls are TRBV11-3 and TRBJ2-1; D not resolved. V dropped 0 bases and J dropped 8 bases, with 8 bases sitting between them. The CDR3 totals 13 residues. Germline CDR1 reads SGHNT; CDR2 reads YENEEA. The CDR3 reads CASSLDWSDEQFF. The CDR3, as DNA: TGTGCCAGCAGCTTAGATTGGAGTGATGAGCAGTTCTTC.

The chain employs TRBV27 and TRBJ2-7, with 12 bases fitting TRBD2. V shed 5 bases and J 9 bases; nucleotides not matched to a gene: 17. Germline CDR1 is MNHEY and CDR2 is SMNVEV (reference sequence). The CDR3 spans 17 residues. This chain's CDR3 is CASSHTSGGSIYEGQYF. Written as DNA, the CDR3 is TGTGCCAGCAGTCATACTAGCGGGGGGTCTATTTACGAAGGGCAGTACTTC.

The chain joins TRBV27 to TRBJ2-7; the D gene is possibly TRBD2 (6 bases). CDR3 length equals 14 residues. Per germline, CDR1 MNHEY and CDR2 SMNVEV (reference sequence). Trimming took off 5 bases at V and 6 bases at J, with 17 bases between the two ends. The CDR3 region has the DNA TGTGCCAGCAGTCCAGGGACGGGGAGGCGCGAGCAGTACTTC. This gives the protein CASSPGTGRREQYF.

On this clone itself: At one of its ends the junction is not consistent with the germline gene, which may arise from a read error. V gene TRBV7-7 combines with J gene TRBJ2-1; D is possibly TRBD2 (6 bases). From germline, CDR1 is SSHAT and CDR2 FNYEAQ (reference sequence). The CDR3 length is 14 residues. This CDR3 reads CASSLNRGNNEQFF. In DNA, the CDR3 is TGTGCTAGCAGCTTAAACCGGGGGAACAATGAGCAGTTCTTC. The whole variable domain, filled in from reference TRBV7-7 and TRBJ2-1, reads GAGVSQSPRYKVTKRGQDVTLRCDPISSHATLYWYQQALGQGPEFLTYFNYEAQPDKSGLPSDRFSAERPEGSISTLTIQRTEQRDSAMYRCASSLNRGNNEQFFGPGTRLTVL.

The rearrangement links TRBV5-1 to TRBJ2-2, with 8 bases identical to TRBD1. The trim removed 3 bases at V and 0 bases at J, leaving 4 bases unmatched. Germline lookup yields CDR1 SGHRS and CDR2 YFSETQ. The CDR3 covers 16 residues. CDR3 nucleotide sequence: TGCGCCAGCAGCTCCTCAGGGGGCCCGAACACCGGGGAGCTGTTTTTT. Translated, it gives CASSSSGGPNTGELFF.

CDR3 protein: CASSLGHLHYGYTF. In DNA, the CDR3 is TGTGCCAGCAGTCTGGGACACCTTCACTATGGCTACACCTTC. The V and J genes are TRBV27 and TRBJ1-2; a weak D match, TRBD1 (6 bases). This CDR3 spans 14 amino acids. Trimming removed 5 bases at V and 3 bases at J, with 13 bases between. The germline gives CDR1 MNHEY, CDR2 SMNVEV (reference sequence).

This chain connects TRBV7-6 to TRBJ2-1; 8 bases fit TRBD1. Germline V lookup: CDR1 SGHVS, CDR2 FNYEAQ. The ends lost 2 bases at V and 6 bases at J; junction bases unmatched: 6. The CDR3 runs to 15 residues. CDR3 protein: CASSLLQGESNEQFF. CDR3 coding DNA: TGTGCCAGCAGCTTATTACAGGGGGAGAGCAATGAGCAGTTCTTC.

This clone was detected only a few times. J is TRBJ1-1 and V is TRBV9, with TRBD1 as a possible D gene (6 bases). Looked up from germline, CDR1 is SGDLS and CDR2 is YYNGEE. Deletions cut 3 bases from V and 5 bases from J, with 20 bases between. The CDR3 extends over 16 amino acids. The CDR3 bases are TGTGCCAGCAGCGGCGACCTGGACAGCGTAAGGACTGAAGCTTTCTTT. It specifies CASSGDLDSVRTEAFF.

The V gene is TRBV5-1, the J gene TRBJ2-7; 10 nucleotides agree with TRBD2. The trim removed 3 bases at V and 3 bases at J, leaving 3 bases unmatched. This CDR3 has 14 residues. Germline loops: CDR1 SGHRS, CDR2 YFSETQ. In nucleotides, the CDR3 is TGCGCCAGCAGCTCGGGACTAGCGAGCTACGAGCAGTACTTC. It specifies CASSSGLASYEQYF.

V is TRBV11-2 and J is TRBJ2-7; D ambiguous. The CDR3 consists of 15 residues. Germline V gene lookup returns CDR1 SGHAT and CDR2 FQNNGV. The ends were cut back, 0 bases at V and 1 base at J, with 10 bases in the middle. Here the CDR3 DNA reads TGTGCCAGCAGCTTAGATCACAGCACGTCCTACGAGCAGTACTTC. It specifies CASSLDHSTSYEQYF.

This clone was seen only once. The chain uses TRBV5-4 and TRBJ1-2, with D possibly matching TRBD1 (6 bases). The V end lost 0 bases, the J end lost 0 bases, and 12 bases lay between the germline ends. Germline assignment: CDR1 SGHNT and CDR2 YYREEE (reference sequence). The CDR3 has 16 amino acids. Here the CDR3 DNA reads TGTGCCAGCAGCTTGGGGTCGACAGGTACTAACTATGGCTACACCTTC. Encoded protein: CASSLGSTGTNYGYTF.

DNA for the CDR3: TGTGCCAGCAGTTATGGACAGGGCTCCTACGAGCAGTACTTC. Translation: CASSYGQGSYEQYF. The J gene is TRBJ2-7, the V gene TRBV6-5, with 8 positions matching TRBD1. Germline V gene sequence: CDR1 MNHEY, CDR2 SVGAGI. The CDR3 sequence is 14 residues long. The trim removed 3 bases at V and 0 bases at J, leaving 1 base unmatched.

The CDR3 sequence is CASSNFGGENSPLHF. In DNA form, the CDR3 reads TGTGCCAGCAGCAATTTCGGCGGCGAAAATTCACCCCTCCACTTT. This chain joins TRBV21-1 and TRBJ1-6. TRBV21-1 represents a pseudogene. CDR3 size: 15 residues.

The rearrangement uses TRBV4-3 and TRBJ1-2; D unresolved. Per the germline V gene, CDR1 is LGHNA and CDR2 is YSLEER. This CDR3 is 16 amino acids long. Deletions cut 4 bases from V and 0 bases from J, with 15 bases between. The CDR3 DNA follows: TGCGCCAGCAGCCCCGGGAGCGTCGAGGCTAACTATGGCTACACCTTC. This codes for CASSPGSVEANYGYTF.

This clone is a singleton in its sample. The chain couples TRBV4-3 to TRBJ1-2, with D possibly being TRBD1 (5 bases). There are 16 residues in the CDR3. Germline-derived CDR1 and CDR2 are LGHNA and YSLEER. V lost 4 bases, J lost 4 bases, and 19 bases lay in between. The CDR3 region has the DNA TGCGCCAGCAGCCCCTCGGGAGGGACCACTGGCTATGGCTACACCTTC. Translation: CASSPSGGTTGYGYTF.